The rows below give T cell receptor beta chains drawn from one sample of a study of CD8+CD57+ T cells in acquired aplastic anemia. MiXCR was run by TCRdb on the reads, yielding one entry per CDR3 protein. This table holds 150,000 to 200,000 distinct CDR3 sequences, around 60% found once. The sample comprised sorted CD4+, CD8+, or CD8+CD57+ T cells (not recorded which) from PBMCs. Every receptor here comes from a human donor in good health. CDR3s include the opening cysteine and the closing phenylalanine or tryptophan. Each record gives: clone size, J gene, D gene, V gene, CDR3 DNA, CDR3 protein. The D gene is left open where the match is weak. Clone size is not always given. Where it is, it says once, few, many or a class for expanded clones.

>.|TRBJ1-2|.|TRBV7-8
TGTGCCAGCAGCCCGGGCGTCTATGGCTACACCTTC
CASSPGVYGYTF
>.|TRBJ1-1|.|TRBV9
TGTGCCAGCAGCGCATACACGAACCCTGAAGCTTTCTTT
CASSAYTNPEAFF
>many|TRBJ2-7|.|TRBV2
TGTGCCAGCAGTTTTGCGCGATCGGGCTACGAGCAGTACTTC
CASSFARSGYEQYF
>many|TRBJ1-1|.|TRBV6-6
TGTGCCAGCAGTTACTCGACCCCATTTTCCGGGGGCACTGAAGCTTTCTTT
CASSYSTPFSGGTEAFF
>few|TRBJ1-6|.|TRBV7-8
TGTGCCAGCAGTTATTCTGGTCCTCGCTATAATTCACCCCTCCACTTT
CASSYSGPRYNSPLHF
>.|TRBJ2-7|TRBD2|TRBV2
TGTGCCAGCAGCGGCGGGAGGGCCGACGAGCAGTACTTC
CASSGGRADEQYF
>.|TRBJ1-2|TRBD1|TRBV7-9
TGTGCCAGCAGCCCGGGACAGGGGGTCTTTGGCTACACCTTC
CASSPGQGVFGYTF
>.|TRBJ2-3|TRBD1|TRBV20-1
TGCAGTGCTATCCTACAGGGGAATACGCAGTATTTT
CSAILQGNTQYF
>.|TRBJ1-4|.|TRBV5-8
TGTGCCAGCAGCTTACGGGGACCTGGAGAAAAACTGTTTTTT
CASSLRGPGEKLFF
>few|TRBJ2-6|.|TRBV19
TGTGCCAGTAGCGCATTGCCTGGGGCCAACGTCCTGACTTTC
CASSALPGANVLTF
>few|TRBJ2-7|TRBD1|TRBV20-1
TGCAGTGCTAATCCGGGACAGTTCTCCTACGAGCAGTACTTC
CSANPGQFSYEQYF
>.|TRBJ1-5|.|TRBV12-3/TRBV12-4
TGTGCCAGCAGTTTGTCGGGGGTGGGTTCCAATCAGCCCCAGCATTTT
CASSLSGVGSNQPQHF
>.|TRBJ2-2|TRBD2|TRBV7-9
TGTGCCAGCAGCTTAGGAAGCGGGGGTTCGTTTTTT
CASSLGSGGSFF
>.|TRBJ2-7|.|TRBV7-9
TGTGCCAGCAGCCCTACGGGACGGATAGTAGAGCAGTACTTC
CASSPTGRIVEQYF
>.|TRBJ2-7|.|TRBV12-3/TRBV12-4
TGTGCCAGCAGTCCACCGGGGCGGTCCGAGCAGTACTTC
CASSPPGRSEQYF
>.|TRBJ1-1|.|TRBV20-1
TGCAGTGCTAGGCAGCACACGGGGGTGACGGGGACTGAAGCTTTCTTT
CSARQHTGVTGTEAFF
>.|TRBJ2-5|TRBD1|TRBV19
TGTGCCAGTACCACGACAGGGGGAGAGACCCAGTACTTC
CASTTTGGETQYF
>.|TRBJ2-1|.|TRBV6-5
TGTGCCAGCAGTCGCGTCTCGGGGGAACTAGGGCAGTTCTTC
CASSRVSGELGQFF
>.|TRBJ2-3|TRBD1|TRBV7-8
TGTGCCAGCAGCCGCCGGGACAGGGGGACGGCAGATACGCAGTATTTT
CASSRRDRGTADTQYF
>.|TRBJ2-7|.|TRBV20-1
TGCAGTGCTAGACCTGGAACCTACGAGCAGTACTTC
CSARPGTYEQYF
>.|TRBJ2-7|.|TRBV2
TGTGCCAGCAGTTCACAGACCTACGAGCAGTACTTC
CASSSQTYEQYF
>.|TRBJ2-7|.|TRBV2
TGTGCCAGCGGACGGTGGAACTACGAGCAGTACTTC
CASGRWNYEQYF
>.|TRBJ1-5|.|TRBV7-7
TGTGCCAGCACCCTCGCAGGAGGGGCGGGTAGACAGCCCCAGCATTTT
CASTLAGGAGRQPQHF
>few|TRBJ1-1|.|TRBV29-1
TGCAGCGACTCGACGGGAGAGAACACTGAAGCTTTCTTT
CSDSTGENTEAFF
>many|TRBJ1-1|.|TRBV13
TGTGCCAGCAGCCCGACGGGGCGGGGTACTGAAGCTTTCTTT
CASSPTGRGTEAFF
>once|TRBJ2-2|.|TRBV9
TGTGCCAGCAGCCCCCGACAGGTCTCCGGGGAGCTGTTTTTT
CASSPRQVSGELFF
>.|TRBJ2-3|.|TRBV11-2
TGTGCCAGCAGCGTCGGATGGGCCACAGATACGCAGTATTTT
CASSVGWATDTQYF
>.|TRBJ2-5|TRBD2|TRBV10-2
TGCGCCAGCAGTGAGTTCCTAGCTAGCGGGAAGTCTAGAGAGACCCAGTACTTC
CASSEFLASGKSRETQYF
>.|TRBJ1-1|.|TRBV7-9
TGTGCCAGCAGCTTTGGACGGGAAGAAGCTTTCTTT
CASSFGREEAFF
>.|TRBJ2-1|.|TRBV19
TGTGCCAGCAGCGTAGGCTACAATGAGCAGTTCTTC
CASSVGYNEQFF
>.|TRBJ1-2|TRBD1|TRBV7-8
TGTGCCAGCAGCTACCACCGGGACAGGGGGGGGCATGGCTACACCTTC
CASSYHRDRGGHGYTF
>many|TRBJ2-2|TRBD1|TRBV9
TGTGCCAGCAGCGGCCCCCGGGACAGAAAACTATTCACTTCGAACACCGGGGAGCTGTTTTTT
CASSGPRDRKLFTSNTGELFF
>few|TRBJ1-2|.|TRBV2
TGTGCCAGCACGGAGAGTCGTGGCTACACCTTC
CASTESRGYTF
>.|TRBJ2-3|.|TRBV9
TGTGCCAGCAGCGTGCAAGATACGCAGTATTTT
CASSVQDTQYF
>.|TRBJ2-5|.|TRBV29-1
TGCAGCGTCCGGAGGGAGCAAGAGACCCAGTACTTC
CSVRREQETQYF
>.|TRBJ2-2|.|TRBV7-3
TGTGCCAGCAGCTTAGGACAGCCCGGGGACACCGGGGAGCTGTTTTTT
CASSLGQPGDTGELFF
>.|TRBJ2-1|TRBD1|TRBV24-1
TGTGCCACCAGTGAATTGACAGGGTCTGAGCAGTTCTTC
CATSELTGSEQFF
>few|TRBJ2-5|.|TRBV10-3
TGTGCCATCAGTGAGTCTGGGGGAGAGGAGACCCAGTACTTC
CAISESGGEETQYF
>.|TRBJ1-6|.|TRBV7-2
TGTGCCAGCAGCTTAGATCTGGCAGCTACCAATTCACCCCTCCACTTT
CASSLDLAATNSPLHF
>.|TRBJ2-5|TRBD2|TRBV10-3
TGTGCCATCAGTGAAGGACTAGCGAGGGAGGCCCAGTACTTC
CAISEGLAREAQYF
>.|TRBJ2-3|.|TRBV7-2
TGTGCCAGCAACCAAGAACTAGGTGGAGGCACAGATACGCAGTATTTT
CASNQELGGGTDTQYF
>many|TRBJ2-3|.|TRBV20-1
TGCAGTGCTAGAGATACTATAACTAGCCCCAAGGGAGATACGCAGTATTTT
CSARDTITSPKGDTQYF
>many|TRBJ2-3|.|TRBV3-1
TGTGCCAGCAGCTGGACAGTCTCTAGCACAGATACGCAGTATTTT
CASSWTVSSTDTQYF
>.|TRBJ2-1|TRBD1|TRBV7-9
TGTGCCAGCAGGTCCGGGACAGGGGGCTACAATGAGCAGTTCTTC
CASRSGTGGYNEQFF
>many|TRBJ2-1|TRBD2|TRBV20-1
TGCAGTGCTGCGGGACTAGCGGGAGGGATTGTAAATGAGCAGTTCTTC
CSAAGLAGGIVNEQFF
>many|TRBJ2-3|TRBD2|TRBV13
TGTGCCAGCAGCTTAGCCGGGGACTACAGCACAGATACGCAGTATTTT
CASSLAGDYSTDTQYF
>.|TRBJ2-2|.|TRBV20-1
TGCAGTGCTACAAGGGGACCTAAGACCGGGGAGCTGTTTTTT
CSATRGPKTGELFF
>many|TRBJ2-2|.|TRBV9
TGTGCCAGCAGCTCTAGAGGGGCGGGGATAGCCGGGGAGCTGTTTTTT
CASSSRGAGIAGELFF
>once|TRBJ1-2|TRBD1|TRBV2
TGTGCCAGCAGTGGTTACAGGGGGACGGGCTACACCTTC
CASSGYRGTGYTF
>.|TRBJ1-1|TRBD1|TRBV5-1
TGTGCCAGCAGCTTAGGGGCAGGGGGCTTGGGCACTGAAGCTTTCTTT
CASSLGAGGLGTEAFF
>.|TRBJ2-2|TRBD1|TRBV7-9
TGTGCCAGCAGCTCCGGGACAGGGAACACCGGGGAGCTGTTTTTT
CASSSGTGNTGELFF